This T cell receptor (beta chain) emerged from a study of CD8 T cells in Susac syndrome. RNA in amounts of about 0.5 to 1 ug was reverse transcribed with random hexamers. TCRdb ran MiXCR on the immunoSEQ multiplex PCR reads and lists one entry per CDR3 protein. Here the sample spans about 200,000 distinct CDR3 sequences, 85% to 95% being singletons. Trimming stripped 2 bases from V and 5 bases from J, with 9 bases between. Germline V lookup: CDR1 DFQATT, CDR2 SNEGSKA (reference sequence). This CDR3 is 12 amino acids long. This sequence originates from a human donor in good health. Sequencing was done on a sample of CD4+ T cells from PBMCs. The genes are TRBV20-1 and TRBJ2-5; D perhaps matches TRBD2 (5 bases). The CDR3 DNA is TGCAGTGCTAGAAAGGGCGGGGAGACCCAGTACTTC. It codes for CSARKGGETQYF.